The clone carrying this T cell receptor (beta chain) showed up just a few times. Its antigen is unidentified. This record comes from a study of T-cell memory formation after mild COVID-19. General study results and limits: Contracting clones from day 15 to 85 had balanced CD4/CD8; later expanders favoured CD4+. Among contracting clones, CD4+ were mainly CM/EM and CD8+ enriched in EMRA.

UMIs and sample barcodes were carried by the TCR alpha and TCR beta cDNA libraries that 5'RACE produced using constant-segment primers. MiXCR was run by TCRdb on the 5' RACE reads, yielding one entry per CDR3 protein. The sample lists under 110,000 distinct CDR3 sequences, 9.5% to 15% occurring once. Per the germline V gene, CDR1 is SGHDT and CDR2 is YYEEEE. CDR3 length: 18 amino acids. The junction had 11 bases not matched to a gene; V was cut back by 5 bases and J by 1 base. The rearrangement uses TRBV5-6 and TRBJ2-2, with 10 bases fitting TRBD2. This clonotype was sampled from an adult woman who had mild COVID-19 (a few samples of this study predate the infection). Cell type and time point are not known. The sample was PBMCs or a T cell subset sorted from them (not recorded which). CDR3 in DNA: TGTGCCAGCAGTTCCGGTACCAGACTAGCGGGGAACACCGGGGAGCTGTTTTTT. This codes for CASSSGTRLAGNTGELFF.